The clone carrying this T cell receptor beta chain has just a few counts. Germline V gives CDR1 SNHLY, CDR2 FYNNEI. CDR3 length equals 14 residues. J lost 10 bases, V lost 6 bases, and 9 bases had no gene match. The authors' processing: Reference gene primer amplification in the assay estimated nucleated cell counts. Some clones are missing from TCRdb's copy, which holds only in-frame ones; the method was immunoSEQ multiplex PCR. From that table come the V and J calls and clone size; the DNA was used to work out D and trimming. The sample has around 300,000 clones; around 89% are singletons. The sample originates from a study of blood T cell repertoires in COVID-19. The wider study: Acute-phase and convalescent COVID-19 samples originated in the United States, Italy and Spain. T cells, B-cell-depleted T cells, or PBMCs supplied cDNA or gDNA.

The Seattle patients, enrolled during active infection, were followed longitudinally. The chain combines TRBV2 with TRBJ1-4, with 9 bases matching TRBD1. The receptor was isolated from a woman younger than 45 with COVID-19, enrolled during active disease. Sequenced input: peripheral blood. The CDR3 spells CASSTDRGNGKLFF. The CDR3 coding sequence is TGTGCCAGCAGCACCGACAGGGGGAACGGAAAACTGTTTTTT.